The T cell receptor beta chain described here comes from a study of blood T cells in healthy people across ages. Findings and limits, study-wide: The unsorted PBMCs prevented any conclusive comparison of naive versus antigen-experienced cells.

CDR1 DFQATT and CDR2 SNEGSKA come from the germline V gene (reference sequence). The CDR3 spans 13 residues. V was pared by 0 bases and J by 1 base, with 4 bases between. A sample-barcoded 5' primer and a J-beta primer mix were used in a second PCR of about 7 to 12 cycles. MiXCR was run by TCRdb on the 5' RACE reads, yielding one entry per CDR3 protein. The table shows some 860,000 distinct CDR3 sequences, with roughly 50% occurring only once. Worth noting for this clonotype: Its antigen is as yet unknown.

The gene calls are TRBV20-1 and TRBJ2-1; no reliable D call. The sequenced sample was blood. This TCR was recovered from a man aged 40-50 years in good health. DNA of the CDR3: TGCAGTGCTAGAGACAGGTCCTACAATGAGCAGTTCTTC. This encodes CSARDRSYNEQFF.